The sequence of this TCR beta chain was determined in a study of vaccination and CD4 T cells after COVID-19. Study context: Day 14 and days 161 to 241 post-vaccination were the sampling points for a few convalescent patients. Cellular stimulation was performed using overlapping spike peptides derived from SARS-CoV-2, HCoV-NL63, HCoV-OC43 and HCoV-229E.

Study-level results: Spike mono-reactivity was evident in 304 of the 307 vaccine-specific clones derived from convalescent patients. In median terms, SARS-CoV-2-reactive clonotypes went from roughly 22 to 38, a nonsignificant rise.

Time point indicated: late sampling 161 to 241 days after vaccination in a few convalescent patients. Treatment noted: roughly nine-day PBMC culture with coronavirus spike peptide pools or control peptides (ViraFEST assay). The germline V and J ends were trimmed by 5 bases and 6 bases, with 19 bases remaining between them. CDR3 length: 15 residues. Germline assignment: CDR1 DFQATT and CDR2 SNEGSKA (reference sequence). With the Oncomine TCR Beta short-read assay, DNA from cultured CD4+ T cells was sequenced. TCRdb recomputed calls from the PCR reads with MiXCR, one row per CDR3 protein. The repertoire holds about 23,000 distinct CDR3 sequences, with about 35% as singletons. This clonotype was observed a few times. Its antigen remains unidentified.

Sequenced here: CD4+ T cells from blood, cultured in vitro, sampled about 7 months after SARS-CoV-2 vaccination. This chain links TRBV20-1 with TRBJ2-2; D perhaps matches TRBD2 (6 bases). The origin of this receptor is a human donor who had recovered from COVID-19. CDR3 protein: CSAAPTSDLSGELFF. The CDR3 coding sequence is TGCAGTGCTGCCCCGACTAGTGACTTGTCCGGGGAGCTGTTTTTT.